This T cell receptor beta chain originates from a study of OX40 agonist ivuxolimab in advanced cancers. Germline lookup yields CDR1 MDHEN and CDR2 SYDVKM. The length of the CDR3 is 12 residues. V was cut by 0 bases and J by 15 bases, with 12 bases left in between. The protocol was immunoSEQ multiplex PCR, while the TCRdb copy is restricted to in-frame clones and leaves out a portion. This sample has 50,000 to 80,000 clones, with around 84% found just once. Excluded were patients having autoimmune disease history or systemic immunosuppression. The sequence was obtained from an adult with an advanced solid tumor such as melanoma, head and neck, liver or kidney cancer. The rearrangement uses TRBV28 and TRBJ1-5, with unresolved D. The sample consisted of CD4+ or CD8+ T cells sorted from blood, taken in a trial of the OX40 agonist ivuxolimab. The CDR3 protein is CASSLWERSAHF. CDR3 in DNA: TGTGCCAGCAGTTTATGGGAGCGAAGCGCGCATTTT.